Here is one T cell receptor beta chain with its context. The germline V gene has CDR1 SSHAT and CDR2 FNYEAQ (reference sequence). The ends were cut back, 3 bases at V and 1 base at J, with 6 bases in the middle. The CDR3 has 13 residues. The sample is drawn from a study of shared clonotypes between healthy human individuals. Assay used: immunoSEQ multiplex PCR; TCRdb lists only in-frame clones, some missing. The repertoire holds hundreds of thousands of clones, with around three quarters as singletons. The sequenced sample was PBMCs. The chain carries TRBV7-7 and TRBJ1-1; no clear D gene. The receptor's source is a middle-aged woman in good health. Some clones in this sample may be carry-over from other donors' samples. In DNA, the CDR3 is TGTGCCAGCAGCTTTGGTCCGAACACTGAAGCTTTCTTT. Its translation: CASSFGPNTEAFF.